This TCR beta chain was observed in a study of OX40 agonist ivuxolimab in advanced cancers. Study results and caveats: In the 0.1 to 3.0 mg/kg range, CD4+ and CD8+ blood T cells had expanded clonally by week 6. CD4+ T cells averaged fewer expanded clones than CD8+ T cells. Relatively little clonal expansion, among the lowest observed, appeared in partial responders at 0.1-3.0 mg/kg.

At cycle 4 day 1, cycle 7 day 1, and baseline, blood was sampled. In the case of this clone: No antigen is known for it.

CDR3 length equals 15 residues. CDR1 WSHSY and CDR2 SAAADI come from the germline V gene. V lost 5 bases and J lost 1; bases outside the gene matches: 2. Clones were read by immunoSEQ multiplex PCR, and TCRdb kept only the in-frame ones, dropping some. The sample has 20,000 or so clones; 80% to 85% are singletons. V and J are TRBV10-2 and TRBJ2-1; 10 bases align to TRBD2. This specimen was CD4+ or CD8+ T cells sorted from blood, taken in a trial of the OX40 agonist ivuxolimab. The receptor was isolated from an adult with an advanced solid tumor such as melanoma, head and neck, liver or kidney cancer. The CDR3 coding sequence is TGCGCCAGCAGTCTAGCGGGGGTTTCCTACAATGAGCAGTTCTTC. Protein product: CASSLAGVSYNEQFF.